The 8 T cell receptor beta chains listed next were all sequenced from one sample in a study of blood T cell repertoires in COVID-19. Here immunoSEQ multiplex PCR was the method, and the copy in TCRdb shows in-frame clones only, minus some. Altogether 250,000 to 300,000 clones are present, approximately 87% being singletons, with the ten largest covering roughly 4.6%. The sequencing sample was made of peripheral blood. Source of these receptors: a man aged 60 to 75 who had recovered from COVID-19.

The J gene is TRBJ1-1, the V gene TRBV9; 9 bases agree with TRBD1. With 3 bases clipped from V and 4 bases from J, the junction kept 10 bases outside the gene matches. The CDR3 spans 16 residues. Germline lookup yields CDR1 SGDLS and CDR2 YYNGEE. CDR3 bases: TGTGCCAGCAGCGATGCCCCCGGGACAGGGTCCACTGAAGCTTTCTTT. It is translated as CASSDAPGTGSTEAFF.

The CDR3, as DNA: TGCGCCACCCAGACAGGGTCGACCGGGGAGCTGTTTTTT. It encodes CATQTGSTGELFF. The chain is built from TRBV5-1 and TRBJ2-2; 7 bases are shared with TRBD1. Germline CDR1 is SGHRS and CDR2 is YFSETQ. This CDR3 is 13 amino acids long. The V and J ends lost 9 bases and 5 bases, in that order; junction bases with no gene match: 7.

CDR3 nucleotide sequence: TGTGCCAGCTCACCACCGGGCCGAACTGTCGAGCAGTACTTC. This gives the protein CASSPPGRTVEQYF. The chain carries TRBV18 and TRBJ2-7; D gene uncertain. The CDR3 consists of 14 residues. V lost 0 bases to trimming and J lost 6 bases, with 12 bases between them. Germline CDR1 KGHSH, CDR2 LQKENI.

This clone was observed a single time. This chain uses TRBV2 with TRBJ2-2; 8 bases are a match to TRBD1. The germline CDR1 and CDR2 sequences are SNHLY and FYNNEI. The length of the CDR3 is 14 residues. The V segment lost 7 bases and the J segment 7 bases; nucleotides outside the gene matches: 8. The CDR3 DNA follows: TGTGCCAGCACCTCCAGGGGGCAAGGCGGGGAGCTGTTTTTT. Amino acid sequence: CASTSRGQGGELFF.

Details on this clone: Other DNA sequences in this specimen translate into the identical CDR3. The chain is built from TRBV6-1 and TRBJ1-5; no clear D. Germline assignment: CDR1 MNHNS and CDR2 SASEGT. V was clipped by 3 bases and J by 4 bases, with 7 bases between them. CDR3 length equals 13 residues. The CDR3 DNA sequence: TGTGCCAGCAGTGAGGGAGGGAATCAGCCCCAGCATTTT. Residues: CASSEGGNQPQHF.

The gene calls are TRBV12-3 or TRBV12-4 and TRBJ1-5; D uncertain. The CDR3 consists of 13 residues. V lost 3 bases to trimming and J lost 3 bases, with 6 bases between them. The DNA for the CDR3 is TGTGCCAGCAGTTTGATGGCCAATCAGCCCCAGCATTTT. Translated: CASSLMANQPQHF.

This clone was seen a handful of times. The genes are TRBV24-1 and TRBJ1-5, with D possibly being TRBD1 (5 bases). CDR1 and CDR2 from the germline V gene are KGHDR and SFDVKD. V was shortened by 3 bases and J by 3 bases, with 11 bases between the two germline ends. The CDR3 totals 15 residues. The DNA for the CDR3 is TGTGCCACCAGTGATGGAGGGGTTGTCAATCAGCCCCAGCATTTT. As protein: CATSDGGVVNQPQHF.

V is TRBV30 and J is TRBJ1-1; D ambiguous. The V and J ends lost 2 bases and 8 bases respectively, with 9 bases between them. Germline CDR1 reads GTSNPN; CDR2 reads SVGIG (reference sequence). The length of the CDR3 is 11 residues. The CDR3 DNA follows: TGTGCCTGGAGTTGGGCAAAGGAAGCTTTCTTT. Its translation is CAWSWAKEAFF.